This T cell receptor beta chain was identified in a study of cytotoxic CD8 clonotypes in ibrutinib-treated CLL. In the study overall: IGHV unmutated around 17; relapsed/refractory 11; treatment-naive more than 14. Notes on the study in general: Sustained-remission and progressing patients were not sampled at matched times. Baseline clonality was higher than in age-matched healthy donors and moved in step with circulating CD8+ T-cell counts. There were few public clonotypes, and on treatment they contracted or stayed stable.

Only in-frame clones appear in the TCRdb table, and some are missing; sequencing was by immunoSEQ multiplex PCR. The sample includes 58,000 or so clones, roughly 57% seen only once; the top ten take roughly 14%. In regard to this clone: What it binds is not known.

Germline V gene data show CDR1 as SGHTS and CDR2 as YDEGEE. The trim removed 1 base at V and 0 bases at J, leaving 11 bases unmatched. The CDR3 consists of 19 residues. This specimen consisted of PBMCs, obtained after 12 months of ibrutinib treatment. The chain links TRBV5-8 to TRBJ2-2, with 8 bases matching TRBD1. This clonotype was obtained from a human donor with chronic lymphocytic leukemia. The CDR3 loop reads CASSLPRGLMTTNTGELFF. CDR3 nucleotides: TGTGCCAGCAGCTTGCCCAGGGGGCTAATGACGACGAACACCGGGGAGCTGTTTTTT.